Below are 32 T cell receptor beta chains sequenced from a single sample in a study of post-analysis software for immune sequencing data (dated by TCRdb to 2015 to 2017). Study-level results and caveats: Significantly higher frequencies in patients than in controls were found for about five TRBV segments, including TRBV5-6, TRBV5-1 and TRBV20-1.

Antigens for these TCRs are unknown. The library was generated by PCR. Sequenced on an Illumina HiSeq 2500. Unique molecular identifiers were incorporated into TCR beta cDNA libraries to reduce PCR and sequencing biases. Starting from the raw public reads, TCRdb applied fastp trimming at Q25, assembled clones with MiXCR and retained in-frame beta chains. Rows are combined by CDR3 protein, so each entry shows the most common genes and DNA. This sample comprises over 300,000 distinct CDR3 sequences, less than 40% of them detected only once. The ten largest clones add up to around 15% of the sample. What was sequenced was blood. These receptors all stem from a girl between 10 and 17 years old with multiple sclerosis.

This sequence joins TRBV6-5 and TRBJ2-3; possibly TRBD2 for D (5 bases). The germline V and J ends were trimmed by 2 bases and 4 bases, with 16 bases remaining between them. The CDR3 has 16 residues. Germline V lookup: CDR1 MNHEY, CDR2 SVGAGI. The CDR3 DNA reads TGTGCCAGCAGTTACAAACATCCCGGGGTTTCAGATACGCAGTATTTT. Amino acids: CASSYKHPGVSDTQYF.

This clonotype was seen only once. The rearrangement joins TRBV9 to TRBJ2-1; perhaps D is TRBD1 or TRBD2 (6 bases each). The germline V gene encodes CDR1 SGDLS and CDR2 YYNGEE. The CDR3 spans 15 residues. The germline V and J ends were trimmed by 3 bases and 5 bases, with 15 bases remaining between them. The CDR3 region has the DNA TGTGCCAGCAGCGGAAGGCTGGGGGGCAACAATGAGCAGTTCTTC. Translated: CASSGRLGGNNEQFF.

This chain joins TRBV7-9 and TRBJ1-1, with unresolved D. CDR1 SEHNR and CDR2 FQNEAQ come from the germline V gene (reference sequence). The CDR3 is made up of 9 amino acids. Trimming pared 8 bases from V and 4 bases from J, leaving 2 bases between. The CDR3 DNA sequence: TGTGCCAGCCCCACTGAAGCTTTCTTT. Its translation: CASPTEAFF.

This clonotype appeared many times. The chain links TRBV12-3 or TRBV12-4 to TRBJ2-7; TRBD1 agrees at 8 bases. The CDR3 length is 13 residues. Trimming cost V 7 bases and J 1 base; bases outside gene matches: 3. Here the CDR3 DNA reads TGTGCCAGCACCCGGACAGGGTCCTACGAGCAGTACTTC. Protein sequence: CASTRTGSYEQYF.

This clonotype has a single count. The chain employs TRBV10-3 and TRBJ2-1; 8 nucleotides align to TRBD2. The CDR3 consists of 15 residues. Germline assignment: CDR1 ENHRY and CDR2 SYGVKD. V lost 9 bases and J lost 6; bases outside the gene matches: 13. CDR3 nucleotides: TGTGCCATAACCAGGTTAGCGGGGAAGGGCAATGAGCAGTTCTTC. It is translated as CAITRLAGKGNEQFF.

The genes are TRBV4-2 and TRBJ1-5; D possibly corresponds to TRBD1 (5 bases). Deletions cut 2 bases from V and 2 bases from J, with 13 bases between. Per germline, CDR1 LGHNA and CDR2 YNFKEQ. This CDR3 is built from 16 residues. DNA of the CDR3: TGTGCCAGCAGCCAAAGCGGGACCCCGGGCAATCAGCCCCAGCATTTT. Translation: CASSQSGTPGNQPQHF.

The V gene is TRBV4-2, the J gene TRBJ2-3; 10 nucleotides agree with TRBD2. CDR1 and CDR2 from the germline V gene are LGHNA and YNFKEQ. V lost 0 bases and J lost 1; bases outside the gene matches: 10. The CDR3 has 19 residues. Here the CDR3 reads CASSQEKFLAGEGTDTQYF. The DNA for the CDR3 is TGTGCCAGCAGCCAAGAAAAATTTCTAGCGGGGGAGGGCACAGATACGCAGTATTTT.

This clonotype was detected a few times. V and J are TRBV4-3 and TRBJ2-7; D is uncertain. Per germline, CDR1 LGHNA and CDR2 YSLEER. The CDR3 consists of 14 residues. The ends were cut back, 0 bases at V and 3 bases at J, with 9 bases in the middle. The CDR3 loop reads CASSQDRAYYEQYF. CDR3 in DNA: TGCGCCAGCAGCCAAGATAGGGCTTACTACGAGCAGTACTTC.

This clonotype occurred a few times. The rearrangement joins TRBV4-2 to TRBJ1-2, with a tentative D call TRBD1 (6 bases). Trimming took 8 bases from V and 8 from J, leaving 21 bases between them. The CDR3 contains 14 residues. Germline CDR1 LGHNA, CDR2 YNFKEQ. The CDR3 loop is CASVGGTPLGGYTF. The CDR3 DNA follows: TGTGCCAGCGTAGGGGGGACTCCGCTCGGCGGCTACACCTTC.

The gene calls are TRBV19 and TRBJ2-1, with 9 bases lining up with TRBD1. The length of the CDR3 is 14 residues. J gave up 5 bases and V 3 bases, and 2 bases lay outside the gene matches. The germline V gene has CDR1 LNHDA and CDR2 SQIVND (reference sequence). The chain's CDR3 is CASSMWTGDNEQFF. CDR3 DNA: TGTGCCAGTAGTATGTGGACAGGGGACAATGAGCAGTTCTTC.

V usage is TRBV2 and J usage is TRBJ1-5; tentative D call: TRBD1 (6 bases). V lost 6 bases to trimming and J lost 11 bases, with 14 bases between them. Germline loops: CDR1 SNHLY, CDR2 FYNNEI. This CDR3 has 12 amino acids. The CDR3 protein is CASSVQGGAQHF. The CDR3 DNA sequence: TGTGCCAGCAGCGTACAGGGAGGTGCCCAGCATTTT.

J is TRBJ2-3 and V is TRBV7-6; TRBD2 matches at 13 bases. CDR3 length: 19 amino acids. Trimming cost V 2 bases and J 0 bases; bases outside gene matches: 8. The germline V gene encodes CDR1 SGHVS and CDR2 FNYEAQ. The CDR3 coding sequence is TGTGCCAGCAGCTTAAGTGTACTAGCGGGGGGGCCTAGCACAGATACGCAGTATTTT. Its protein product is CASSLSVLAGGPSTDTQYF.

The CDR3 region is CSAWNSGGTDTQYF. Here the CDR3 DNA reads TGCAGTGCTTGGAATAGCGGTGGGACAGATACGCAGTATTTT. The chain joins TRBV20-1 to TRBJ2-3; D is possibly TRBD2 (6 bases). The V end was cut by 5 bases, the J end by 3 bases, with 15 bases between. Germline lookup yields CDR1 DFQATT and CDR2 SNEGSKA (reference sequence). The CDR3 sequence is 14 residues long.

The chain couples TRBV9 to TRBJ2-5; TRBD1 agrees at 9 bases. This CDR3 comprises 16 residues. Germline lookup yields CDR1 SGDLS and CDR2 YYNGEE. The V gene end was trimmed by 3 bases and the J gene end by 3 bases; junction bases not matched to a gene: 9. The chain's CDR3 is CASSAQVGQGKETQYF. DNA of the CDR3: TGTGCCAGCAGCGCCCAAGTGGGACAGGGAAAAGAGACCCAGTACTTC.

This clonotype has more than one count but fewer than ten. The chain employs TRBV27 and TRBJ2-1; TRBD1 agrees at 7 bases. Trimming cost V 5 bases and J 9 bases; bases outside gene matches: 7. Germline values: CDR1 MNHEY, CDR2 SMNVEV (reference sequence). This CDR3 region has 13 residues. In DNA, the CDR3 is TGTGCCAGCAGTAAACGACAGGGCGCTGAGCAGTTCTTC. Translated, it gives CASSKRQGAEQFF.

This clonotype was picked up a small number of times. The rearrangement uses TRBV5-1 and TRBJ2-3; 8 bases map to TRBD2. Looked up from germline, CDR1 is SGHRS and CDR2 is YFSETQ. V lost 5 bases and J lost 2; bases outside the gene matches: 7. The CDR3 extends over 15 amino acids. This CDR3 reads CASRTAGLATDTQYF. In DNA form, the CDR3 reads TGCGCCAGCAGAACCGCCGGACTAGCCACAGATACGCAGTATTTT.

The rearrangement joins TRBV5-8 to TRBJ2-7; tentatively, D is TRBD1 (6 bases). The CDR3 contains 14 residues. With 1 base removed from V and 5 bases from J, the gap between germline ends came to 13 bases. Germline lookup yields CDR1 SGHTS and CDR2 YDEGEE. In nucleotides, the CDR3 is TGTGCCAGCAGCTTGTGGAACAGGGCGAACGAGCAGTACTTC. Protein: CASSLWNRANEQYF.

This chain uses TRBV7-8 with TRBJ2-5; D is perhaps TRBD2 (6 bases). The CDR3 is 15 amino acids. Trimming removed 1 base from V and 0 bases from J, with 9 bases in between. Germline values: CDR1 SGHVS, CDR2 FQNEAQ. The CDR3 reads CASSLGRLDQETQYF. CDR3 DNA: TGTGCCAGCAGCTTAGGCAGACTAGACCAAGAGACCCAGTACTTC.

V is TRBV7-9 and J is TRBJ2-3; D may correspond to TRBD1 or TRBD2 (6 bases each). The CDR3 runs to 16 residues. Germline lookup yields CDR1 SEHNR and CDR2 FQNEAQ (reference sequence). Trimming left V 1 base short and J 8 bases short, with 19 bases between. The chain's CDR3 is CASSLEGGPQSGTQYF. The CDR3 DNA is TGTGCCAGCAGCTTAGAGGGGGGCCCCCAATCGGGTACGCAGTATTTT.

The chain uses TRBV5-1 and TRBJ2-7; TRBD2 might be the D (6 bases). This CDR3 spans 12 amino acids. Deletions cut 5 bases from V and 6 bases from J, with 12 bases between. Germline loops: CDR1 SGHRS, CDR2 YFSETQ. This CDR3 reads CASSQTEGEQYF. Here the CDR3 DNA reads TGCGCCAGCAGTCAGACGGAGGGCGAGCAGTACTTC. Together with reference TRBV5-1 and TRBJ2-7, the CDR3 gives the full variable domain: KAGVTQTPRYLIKTRGQQVTLSCSPISGHRSVSWYQQTPGQGLQFLFEYFSETQRNKGNFPGRFSGRQFSNSRSEMNVSTLELGDSALYLCASSQTEGEQYFGPGTRLTVT.

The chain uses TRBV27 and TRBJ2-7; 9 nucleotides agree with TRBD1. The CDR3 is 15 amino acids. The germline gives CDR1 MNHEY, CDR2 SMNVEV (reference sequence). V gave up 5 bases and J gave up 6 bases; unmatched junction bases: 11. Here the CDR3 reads CASSQTGTGPLEQYF. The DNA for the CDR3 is TGTGCCAGCAGTCAGACCGGGACAGGGCCTCTCGAGCAGTACTTC.

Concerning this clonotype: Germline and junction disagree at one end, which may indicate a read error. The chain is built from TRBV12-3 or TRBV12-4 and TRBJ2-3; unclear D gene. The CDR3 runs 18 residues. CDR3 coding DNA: TGTGCCGGCAGTCGAATCGGACCCTTCGGCATCAACATACATACGCAGTATTTT. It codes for CAGSRIGPFGINIHTQYF.

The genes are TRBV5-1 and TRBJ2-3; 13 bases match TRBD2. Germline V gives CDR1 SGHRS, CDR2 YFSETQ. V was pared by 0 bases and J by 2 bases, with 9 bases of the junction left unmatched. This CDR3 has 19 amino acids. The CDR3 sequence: CASSLVAQGTSGTTDTQYF. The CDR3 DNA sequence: TGCGCCAGCAGCTTGGTGGCCCAGGGGACTAGCGGGACCACAGATACGCAGTATTTT.

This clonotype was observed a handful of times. CDR3 loop: CSACNTGGPDEQYF. CDR3 DNA: TGCAGTGCCTGCAACACGGGGGGGCCCGACGAGCAGTACTTC. This rearrangement joins TRBV20-1 to TRBJ2-7; TRBD2 matches 8 bases. Per the germline V gene, CDR1 is DFQATT and CDR2 is SNEGSKA (reference sequence). J lost 5 bases, V lost 6 bases, and 12 bases had no gene match. This CDR3 has 14 amino acids.

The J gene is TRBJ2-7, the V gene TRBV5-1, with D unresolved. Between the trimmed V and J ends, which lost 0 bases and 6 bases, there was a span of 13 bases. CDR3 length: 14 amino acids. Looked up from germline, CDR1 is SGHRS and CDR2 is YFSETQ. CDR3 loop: CASSLEDAGSEQYF. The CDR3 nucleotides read TGCGCCAGCAGCTTGGAAGACGCCGGTTCCGAGCAGTACTTC.

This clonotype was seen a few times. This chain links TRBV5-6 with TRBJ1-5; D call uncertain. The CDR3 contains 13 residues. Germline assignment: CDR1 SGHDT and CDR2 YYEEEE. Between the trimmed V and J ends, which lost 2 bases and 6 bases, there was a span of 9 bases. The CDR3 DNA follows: TGTGCCAGCAGCTTTGGTGTGCGTCAGCCCCAGCATTTT. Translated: CASSFGVRQPQHF. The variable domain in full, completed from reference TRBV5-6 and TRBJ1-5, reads DAGVTQSPTHLIKTRGQQVTLRCSPKSGHDTVSWYQQALGQGPQFIFQYYEEEERQRGNFPDRFSGHQFPNYSSELNVNALLLGDSALYLCASSFGVRQPQHFGDGTRLSIL.

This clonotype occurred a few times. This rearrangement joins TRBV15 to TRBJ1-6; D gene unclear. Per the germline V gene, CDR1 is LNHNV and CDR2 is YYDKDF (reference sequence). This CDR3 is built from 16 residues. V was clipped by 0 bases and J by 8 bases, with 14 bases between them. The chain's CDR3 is CATSRDPSRRDSPLHF. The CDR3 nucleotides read TGTGCCACCAGCAGAGATCCCTCCAGGAGGGATTCACCCCTCCACTTT.

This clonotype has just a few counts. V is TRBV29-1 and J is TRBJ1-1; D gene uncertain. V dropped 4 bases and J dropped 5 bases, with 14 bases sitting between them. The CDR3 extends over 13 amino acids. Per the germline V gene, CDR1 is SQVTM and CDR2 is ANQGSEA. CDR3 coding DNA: TGCAGCGTTGGGGCCTACGAGATGACTGAAGCTTTCTTT. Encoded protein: CSVGAYEMTEAFF.

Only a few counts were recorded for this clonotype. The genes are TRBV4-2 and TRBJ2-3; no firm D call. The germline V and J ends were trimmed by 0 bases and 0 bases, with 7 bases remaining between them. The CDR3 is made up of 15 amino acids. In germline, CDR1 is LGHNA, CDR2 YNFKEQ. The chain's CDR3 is CASSQDESSTDTQYF. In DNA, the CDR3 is TGTGCCAGCAGCCAAGACGAGTCAAGCACAGATACGCAGTATTTT.

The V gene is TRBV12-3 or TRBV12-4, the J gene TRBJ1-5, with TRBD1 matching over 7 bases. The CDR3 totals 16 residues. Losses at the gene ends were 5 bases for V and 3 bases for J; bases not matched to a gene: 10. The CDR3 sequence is CASSPTTGSANQPQHF. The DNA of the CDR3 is TGTGCCAGCAGTCCAACGACAGGGAGTGCCAATCAGCCCCAGCATTTT.

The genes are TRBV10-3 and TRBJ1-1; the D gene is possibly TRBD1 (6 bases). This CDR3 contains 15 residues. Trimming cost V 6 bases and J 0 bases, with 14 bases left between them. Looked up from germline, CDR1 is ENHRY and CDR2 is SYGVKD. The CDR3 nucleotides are TGTGCCATCAGGCCCGGGACAATCATGAACACTGAAGCTTTCTTT. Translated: CAIRPGTIMNTEAFF.

The CDR3 sequence: CAISTRDRGYEQYF. The CDR3 DNA follows: TGTGCCATCAGTACCCGGGACAGGGGCTACGAGCAGTACTTC. The V and J genes are TRBV10-3 and TRBJ2-7; TRBD1 matches at 10 bases. V shed 5 bases, J shed 3 bases, and the junction held 4 bases outside the gene matches. The CDR3 loop spans 14 amino acids. CDR1 is ENHRY and CDR2 is SYGVKD in the germline V gene.